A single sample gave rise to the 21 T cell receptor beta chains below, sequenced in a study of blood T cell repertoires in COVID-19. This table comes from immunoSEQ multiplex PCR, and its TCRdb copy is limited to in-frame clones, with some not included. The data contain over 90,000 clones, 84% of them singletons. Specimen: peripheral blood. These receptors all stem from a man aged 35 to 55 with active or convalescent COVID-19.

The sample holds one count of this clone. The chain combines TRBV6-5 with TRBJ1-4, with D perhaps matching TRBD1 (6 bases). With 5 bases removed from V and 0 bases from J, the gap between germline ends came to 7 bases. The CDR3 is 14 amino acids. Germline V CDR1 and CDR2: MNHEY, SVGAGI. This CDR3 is CASSTGSTNEKLFF. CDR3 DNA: TGTGCCAGCAGTACAGGGTCAACTAATGAAAAACTGTTTTTT.

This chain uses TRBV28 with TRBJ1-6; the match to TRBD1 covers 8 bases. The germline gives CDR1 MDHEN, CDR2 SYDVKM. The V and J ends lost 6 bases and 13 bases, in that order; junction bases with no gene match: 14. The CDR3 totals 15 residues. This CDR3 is CASSSTGGVGRPLHF. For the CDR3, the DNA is TGTGCCAGCAGCTCCACAGGGGGGGTTGGGAGGCCCCTCCACTTT.

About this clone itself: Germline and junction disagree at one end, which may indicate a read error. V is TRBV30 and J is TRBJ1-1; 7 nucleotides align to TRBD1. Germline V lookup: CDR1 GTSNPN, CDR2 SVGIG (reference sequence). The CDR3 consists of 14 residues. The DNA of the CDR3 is TGTGCCTGGGACAAGACAGGGATGAACGCTGAAGCTTTCTTT. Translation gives CAWDKTGMNAEAFF. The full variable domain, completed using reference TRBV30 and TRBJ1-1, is SQTIHQWPATLVQPVGSPLSLECTVEGTSNPNLYWYRQAAGRGLQLLFYSVGIGQISSEVPQNLSASRPQDRQFILSSKKLLLSDSGFYLCAWDKTGMNAEAFFGQGTRLTVV.

CDR3 loop: CASSLGLAKNIQYF. The CDR3 DNA follows: TGTGCCAGCAGTCTGGGACTAGCCAAAAACATTCAGTACTTC. The genes are TRBV6-5 and TRBJ2-4; the D gene is possibly TRBD2 (6 bases). CDR3 length: 14 amino acids. Trimming removed 5 bases from V and 0 bases from J, with 8 bases in between. Germline assignment: CDR1 MNHEY and CDR2 SVGAGI.

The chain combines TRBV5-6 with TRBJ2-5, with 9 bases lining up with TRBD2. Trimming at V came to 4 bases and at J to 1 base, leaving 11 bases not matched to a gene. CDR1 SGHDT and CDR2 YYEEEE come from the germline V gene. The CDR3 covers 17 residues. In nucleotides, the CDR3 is TGTGCCAGCAGCCTACCTGGAATAGCGGGGGCCCAAGAGACCCAGTACTTC. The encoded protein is CASSLPGIAGAQETQYF. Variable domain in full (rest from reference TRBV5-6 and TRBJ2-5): DAGVTQSPTHLIKTRGQQVTLRCSPKSGHDTVSWYQQALGQGPQFIFQYYEEEERQRGNFPDRFSGHQFPNYSSELNVNALLLGDSALYLCASSLPGIAGAQETQYFGPGTRLLVL.

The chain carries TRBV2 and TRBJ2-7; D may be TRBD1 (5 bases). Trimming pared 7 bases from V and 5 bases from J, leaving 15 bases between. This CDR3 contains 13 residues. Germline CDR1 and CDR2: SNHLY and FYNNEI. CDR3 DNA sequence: TGTGCCAGCATACGCAGGGAACGTAACGAGCAGTACTTC. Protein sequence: CASIRRERNEQYF.

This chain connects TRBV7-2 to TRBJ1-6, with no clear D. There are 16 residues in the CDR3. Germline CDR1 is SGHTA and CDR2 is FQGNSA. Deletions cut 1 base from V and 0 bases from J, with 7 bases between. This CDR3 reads CASSLDSSSYNSPLHF. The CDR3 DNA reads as TGTGCCAGCAGCTTAGACTCTAGCTCCTATAATTCACCCCTCCACTTT.

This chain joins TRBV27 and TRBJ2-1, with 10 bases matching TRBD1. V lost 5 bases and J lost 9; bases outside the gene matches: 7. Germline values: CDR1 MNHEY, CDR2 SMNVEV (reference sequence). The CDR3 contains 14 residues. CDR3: CASSAGDRGPEQFF. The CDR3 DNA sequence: TGTGCCAGCAGTGCGGGAGACAGGGGGCCTGAGCAGTTCTTC.

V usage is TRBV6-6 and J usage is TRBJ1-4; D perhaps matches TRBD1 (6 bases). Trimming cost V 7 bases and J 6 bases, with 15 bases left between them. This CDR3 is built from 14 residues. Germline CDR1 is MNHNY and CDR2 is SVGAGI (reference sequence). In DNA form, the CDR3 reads TGTGCCAGCATATCTAAGGGGGGGGATGAAAAACTGTTTTTT. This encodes CASISKGGDEKLFF.

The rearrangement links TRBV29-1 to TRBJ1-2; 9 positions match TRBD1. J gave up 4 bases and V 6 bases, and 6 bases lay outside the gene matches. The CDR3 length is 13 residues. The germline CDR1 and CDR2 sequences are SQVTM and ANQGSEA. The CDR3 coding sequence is TGCAGCGTCATAGGGGGACAGGGCTATGGCTACACCTTC. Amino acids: CSVIGGQGYGYTF.

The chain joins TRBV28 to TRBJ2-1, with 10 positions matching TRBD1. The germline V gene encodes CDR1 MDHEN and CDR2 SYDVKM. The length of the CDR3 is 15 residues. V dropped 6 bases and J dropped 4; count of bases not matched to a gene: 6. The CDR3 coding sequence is TGTGCCAGCAGCCATCGGACAGGGGGGTACAATGAGCAGTTCTTC. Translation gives CASSHRTGGYNEQFF.

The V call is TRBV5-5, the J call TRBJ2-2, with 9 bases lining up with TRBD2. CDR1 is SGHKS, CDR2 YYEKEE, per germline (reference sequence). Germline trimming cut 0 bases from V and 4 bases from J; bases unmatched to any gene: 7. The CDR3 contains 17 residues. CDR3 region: CASSLDPSGASTGELFF. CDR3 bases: TGTGCCAGCAGCTTGGACCCTAGCGGGGCGTCCACCGGGGAGCTGTTTTTT.

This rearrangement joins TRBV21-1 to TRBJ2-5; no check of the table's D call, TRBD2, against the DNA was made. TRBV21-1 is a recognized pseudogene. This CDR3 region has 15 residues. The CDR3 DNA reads TGTGCCAGCAGCACCTTGGCAGAGGTCCTAGAGACCCAGTACTTC. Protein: CASSTLAEVLETQYF.

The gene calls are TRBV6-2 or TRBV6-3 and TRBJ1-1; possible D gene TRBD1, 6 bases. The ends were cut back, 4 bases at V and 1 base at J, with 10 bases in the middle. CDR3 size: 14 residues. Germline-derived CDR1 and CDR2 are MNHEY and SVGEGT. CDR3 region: CASSWPGENTEAFF. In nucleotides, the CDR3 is TGTGCCAGCAGTTGGCCAGGGGAGAACACTGAAGCTTTCTTT.

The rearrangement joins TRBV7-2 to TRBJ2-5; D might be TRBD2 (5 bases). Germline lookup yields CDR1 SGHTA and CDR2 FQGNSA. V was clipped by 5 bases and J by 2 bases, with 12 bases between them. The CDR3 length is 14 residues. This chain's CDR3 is CASSLRTGQETQYF. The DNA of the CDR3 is TGTGCCAGCAGCCTTCGGACGGGACAAGAGACCCAGTACTTC.

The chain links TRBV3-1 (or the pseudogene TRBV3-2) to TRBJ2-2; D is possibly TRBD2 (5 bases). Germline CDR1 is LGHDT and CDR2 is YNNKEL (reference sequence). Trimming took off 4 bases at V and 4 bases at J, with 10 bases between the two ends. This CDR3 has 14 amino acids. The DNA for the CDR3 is TGTGCCAGCAGCCCTCATACTAGCACCGGGGAGCTGTTTTTT. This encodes CASSPHTSTGELFF.

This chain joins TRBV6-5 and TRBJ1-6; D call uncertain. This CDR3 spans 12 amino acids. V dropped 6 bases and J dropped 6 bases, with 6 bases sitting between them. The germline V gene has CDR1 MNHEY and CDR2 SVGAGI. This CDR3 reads CASRSGNSPLHF. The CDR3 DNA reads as TGTGCCAGCAGATCGGGTAATTCACCCCTCCACTTT.

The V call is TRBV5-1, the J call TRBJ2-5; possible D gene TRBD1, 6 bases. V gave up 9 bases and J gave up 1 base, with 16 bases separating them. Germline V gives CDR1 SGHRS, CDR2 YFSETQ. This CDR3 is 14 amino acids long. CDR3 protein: CATAHTGPQETQYF. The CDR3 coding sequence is TGCGCCACCGCTCATACAGGGCCCCAAGAGACCCAGTACTTC.

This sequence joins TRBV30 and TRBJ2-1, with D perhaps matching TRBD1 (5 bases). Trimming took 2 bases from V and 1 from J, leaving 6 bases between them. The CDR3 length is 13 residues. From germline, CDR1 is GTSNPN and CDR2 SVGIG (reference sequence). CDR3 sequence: CAWSKGSYNEQFF. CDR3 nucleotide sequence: TGTGCCTGGAGTAAGGGGTCCTACAATGAGCAGTTCTTC.

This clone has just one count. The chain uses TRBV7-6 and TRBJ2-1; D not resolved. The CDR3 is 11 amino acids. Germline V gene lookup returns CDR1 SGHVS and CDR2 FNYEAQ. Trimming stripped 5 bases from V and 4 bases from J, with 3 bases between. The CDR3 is CASSHYNEQFF. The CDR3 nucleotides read TGTGCCAGCAGCCATTACAATGAGCAGTTCTTC.

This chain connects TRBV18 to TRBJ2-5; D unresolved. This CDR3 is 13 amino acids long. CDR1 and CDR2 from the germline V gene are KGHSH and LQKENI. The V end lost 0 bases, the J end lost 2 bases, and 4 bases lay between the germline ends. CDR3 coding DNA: TGTGCCAGCTCACCACCCGGGCAAGAGACCCAGTACTTC. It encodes CASSPPGQETQYF.